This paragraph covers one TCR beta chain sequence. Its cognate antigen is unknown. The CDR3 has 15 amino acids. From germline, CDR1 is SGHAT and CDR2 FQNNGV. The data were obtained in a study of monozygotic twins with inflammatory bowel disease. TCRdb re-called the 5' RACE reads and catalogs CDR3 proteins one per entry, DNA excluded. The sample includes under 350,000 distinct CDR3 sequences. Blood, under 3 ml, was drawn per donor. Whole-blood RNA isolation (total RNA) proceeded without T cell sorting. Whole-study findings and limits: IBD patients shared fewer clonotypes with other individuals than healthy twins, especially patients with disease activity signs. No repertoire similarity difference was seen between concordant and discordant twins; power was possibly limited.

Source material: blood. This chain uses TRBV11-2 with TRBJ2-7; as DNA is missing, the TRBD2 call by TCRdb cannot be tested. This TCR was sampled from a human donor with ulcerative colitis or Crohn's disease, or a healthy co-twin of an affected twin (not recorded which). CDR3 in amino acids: CASSLETSGAYEQYF.